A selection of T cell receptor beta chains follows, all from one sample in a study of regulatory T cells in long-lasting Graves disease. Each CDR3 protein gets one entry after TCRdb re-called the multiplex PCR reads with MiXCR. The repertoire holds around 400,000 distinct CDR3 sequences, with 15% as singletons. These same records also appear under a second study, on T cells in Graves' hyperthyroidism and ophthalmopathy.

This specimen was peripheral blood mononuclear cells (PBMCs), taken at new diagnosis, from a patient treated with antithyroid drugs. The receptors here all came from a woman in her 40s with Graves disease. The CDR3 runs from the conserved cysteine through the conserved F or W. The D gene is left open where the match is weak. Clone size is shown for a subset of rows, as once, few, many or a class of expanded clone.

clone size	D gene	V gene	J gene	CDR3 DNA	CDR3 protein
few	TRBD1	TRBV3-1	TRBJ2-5	TGTGCCAGCAGCCTCCTTACAGGGGGGCAGGAGGCCCAGTACTTC	CASSLLTGGQEAQYF
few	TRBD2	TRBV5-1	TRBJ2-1	TGCGCCAGCAGCCAACAGACTAGCAGCAATGAGCAGTTCTTC	CASSQQTSSNEQFF
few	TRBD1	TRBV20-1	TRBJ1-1	TGCAGTGCAAACCCATACAGGGGCGCAGGGAACACTGAAGCTTTCTTT	CSANPYRGAGNTEAFF
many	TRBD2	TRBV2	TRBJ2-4	TGTGCCAGCAGTGCGGGACTAGCGGTTAAAAACATTCAGTACTTC	CASSAGLAVKNIQYF
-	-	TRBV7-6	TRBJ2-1	TGTGCCAGCAGCTTCGGACCCGACTACGAGCAGTTCTTC	CASSFGPDYEQFF
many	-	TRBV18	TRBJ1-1	TGTGCCAGCTCACCATTCCCTGGACGGGTGGCTGAAGCTTTCTTT	CASSPFPGRVAEAFF
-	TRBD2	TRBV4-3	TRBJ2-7	TGCGCCAGCAGCCCTTCCCCGGGAGGGAGGGTAATCCACGAGCAGTACTTC	CASSPSPGGRVIHEQYF
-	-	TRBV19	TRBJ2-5	TGTGCCAGTAGTGACACCCGGGGTGAGACCCAGTACTTC	CASSDTRGETQYF
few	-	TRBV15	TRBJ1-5	TGTGCCACCAGCAGAGATAATAGCAACAATCAGCCCCAGCATTTT	CATSRDNSNNQPQHF
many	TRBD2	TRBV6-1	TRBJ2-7	TGTGCCAGCAGTGAAGGGGCGGGAGGTAACTCCTACGAGCAGTACTTC	CASSEGAGGNSYEQYF
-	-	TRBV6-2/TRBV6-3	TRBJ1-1	TGTGCCAGCAGTCGACACGTCCGGACGAACACTGAAGCTTTCTTT	CASSRHVRTNTEAFF
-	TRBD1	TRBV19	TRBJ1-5	TGTGCCAGTACCACAGGGGTAGGGGGCGAGGGCAATCAGCCCCAGCATTTT	CASTTGVGGEGNQPQHF
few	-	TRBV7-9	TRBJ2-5	TGTGCCAGCAGCTTATCCGGGAGTGCTAATCGGGAGACCCAGTACTTC	CASSLSGSANRETQYF
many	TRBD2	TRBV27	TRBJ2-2	TGTGCCAGCAGTCTCTACGGACTAGCGACCACCGGGGAGCTGTTTTTT	CASSLYGLATTGELFF
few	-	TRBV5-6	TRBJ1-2	TGTGCCAGCAGCTTGGGGGTCAGGACTCTTGGCTACACCTTC	CASSLGVRTLGYTF
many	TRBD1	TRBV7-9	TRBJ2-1	TGTGCCAGCAGCGGCCGGGACAGGGTTTACAATGAGCAGTTCTTC	CASSGRDRVYNEQFF
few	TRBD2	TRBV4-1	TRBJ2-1	TGCGCCAGCAGCCAAAAGGGGTATCTAGCGGGAGGCGATGAGCAGTTCTTC	CASSQKGYLAGGDEQFF
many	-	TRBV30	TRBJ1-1	TGTGCCTGGAGTCCAATCGGGCAGATGAACACTGAAGCTTTCTTT	CAWSPIGQMNTEAFF
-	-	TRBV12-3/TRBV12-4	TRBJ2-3	TGTGCCAGCAGTTTAGACCAGGGGGGTGATACGCAGTATTTT	CASSLDQGGDTQYF
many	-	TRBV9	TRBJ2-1	TGTGCCAGCAGCGTTCGACTACTCGGGGAGCAGTTCTTC	CASSVRLLGEQFF
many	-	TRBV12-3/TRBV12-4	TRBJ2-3	TGTGCCAGCAGTCTCGAAGGGGCTAGGAGCACAGATACGCAGTATTTT	CASSLEGARSTDTQYF
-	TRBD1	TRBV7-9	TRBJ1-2	TGTGCCAGCAGCCGGGGACAGGGCAACTATGGCTACACCTTC	CASSRGQGNYGYTF
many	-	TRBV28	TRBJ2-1	TGTGCCAGCAGGGACTCAAGCTCCTACAATGAGCAGTTCTTC	CASRDSSSYNEQFF
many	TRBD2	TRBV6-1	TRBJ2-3	TGTGCCAGCAGCCCACTAGCGAGCTCAGATACGCAGTATTTT	CASSPLASSDTQYF
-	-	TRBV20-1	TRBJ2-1	TGCAGTGTTGGGCAGGGGGGCAATGAGCAGTTCTTC	CSVGQGGNEQFF
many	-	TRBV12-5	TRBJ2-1	TGTGCTAGTGGACGCGACGGTTACTACAATGAGCAGTTCTTC	CASGRDGYYNEQFF
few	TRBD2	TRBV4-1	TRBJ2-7	TGCGCCAGCAGCCAAGGGAGGCTAGCGGACTCCTACGAGCAGTACTTC	CASSQGRLADSYEQYF
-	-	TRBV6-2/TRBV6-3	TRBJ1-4	TGTGCCAGCAGGACAGTGAATGAAAAACTGTTTTTT	CASRTVNEKLFF
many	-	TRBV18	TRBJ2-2	TGTGCCAGCAGCACCACCGGGGAGCTGTTTTTT	CASSTTGELFF
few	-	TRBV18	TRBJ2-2	TGTGCCAGCTCACCTCAGGGTGGTCTAAACACCGGGGAGCTGTTTTTT	CASSPQGGLNTGELFF
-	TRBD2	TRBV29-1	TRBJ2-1	TGCAGCACCACGGGACTAGCGGGAGGATTTGGCAATGAGCAGTTCTTC	CSTTGLAGGFGNEQFF
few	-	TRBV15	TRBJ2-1	TGTGCCACCAGCGGCCATAGAGACGTGAGCTCCTACAATGAGCAGTTCTTC	CATSGHRDVSSYNEQFF
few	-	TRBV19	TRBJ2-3	TGTGCCAGTAGTATCTTTAGGTCAAGGGATACGCAGTATTTT	CASSIFRSRDTQYF
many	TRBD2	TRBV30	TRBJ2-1	TGTGCCTGGAACCTACCAGCGGGAGCTGCCTACAATGAGCAGTTCTTC	CAWNLPAGAAYNEQFF
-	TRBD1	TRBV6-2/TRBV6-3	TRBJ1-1	TGTGCCAGCAGTCCCGAACAGGGGGCTAAAAACACTGAAGCTTTCTTT	CASSPEQGAKNTEAFF
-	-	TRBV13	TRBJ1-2	TGTGCCAGCAGCTTAGGCCTAGGGGAGATAGGCTACACCTTC	CASSLGLGEIGYTF
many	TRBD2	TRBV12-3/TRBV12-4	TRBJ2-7	TGTGCCAGCAGTTTCGGACTAGCGGGAGACGAGCAGTACTTC	CASSFGLAGDEQYF
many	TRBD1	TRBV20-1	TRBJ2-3	TGCAGTGCCCTAGTTACAAATGACAGGGTCACAGATACGCAGTATTTT	CSALVTNDRVTDTQYF
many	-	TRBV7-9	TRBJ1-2	TGTGCCAGCAGACAAGACGGGGGTAGCGACTATGGCTACACCTTC	CASRQDGGSDYGYTF
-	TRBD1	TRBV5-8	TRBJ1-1	TGTGCCAGCAGCCGTTGGAAGGGGGCCGGGACGAACACTGAAGCTTTCTTT	CASSRWKGAGTNTEAFF
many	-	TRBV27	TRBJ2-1	TGTGCCAGCGCTCCATGGACTACGGGACAGCTTTACAATGAGCAGTTCTTC	CASAPWTTGQLYNEQFF
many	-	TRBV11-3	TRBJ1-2	TGTGCCAGCAGCTCCCCGGGGGGGAGCTATGGCTACACCTTC	CASSSPGGSYGYTF